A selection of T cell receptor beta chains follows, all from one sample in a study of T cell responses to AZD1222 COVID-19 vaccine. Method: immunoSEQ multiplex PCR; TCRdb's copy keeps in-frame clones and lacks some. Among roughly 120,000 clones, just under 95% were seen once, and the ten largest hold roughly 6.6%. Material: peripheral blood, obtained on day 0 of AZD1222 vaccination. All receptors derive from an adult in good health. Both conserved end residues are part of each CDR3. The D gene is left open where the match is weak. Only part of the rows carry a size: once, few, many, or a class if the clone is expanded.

cdr3_aa: CASSQSLNTEAFF
cdr3_nt: TGCGCCAGCAGCCAATCTCTGAACACTGAAGCTTTCTTT
j_call: TRBJ1-1
clone_size: NA
d_call: NA
v_call: TRBV4-1

cdr3_aa: CSVEDLRGTASYEQYF
cdr3_nt: TGCAGCGTTGAAGATCTGAGGGGGACAGCTTCCTACGAGCAGTACTTC
j_call: TRBJ2-7
clone_size: NA
d_call: TRBD1
v_call: TRBV29-1

cdr3_aa: CAWSVGGSGNTIYF
cdr3_nt: TGTGCCTGGAGTGTAGGGGGGTCCGGAAACACCATATATTTT
j_call: TRBJ1-3
clone_size: NA
d_call: NA
v_call: TRBV30

cdr3_aa: CASSRAGSMDSGANVLTF
cdr3_nt: TGTGCCAGCAGCCGGGCCGGAAGTATGGACTCTGGGGCCAACGTCCTGACTTTC
j_call: TRBJ2-6
clone_size: NA
d_call: NA
v_call: TRBV4-2

cdr3_aa: CASSPGNQPQHF
cdr3_nt: TGTGCCAGCAGCCCAGGCAATCAGCCCCAGCATTTT
j_call: TRBJ1-5
clone_size: NA
d_call: NA
v_call: TRBV7-9

cdr3_aa: CASSPDALNSDQPQHF
cdr3_nt: TGTGCCAGCAGTCCCGACGCCCTGAATAGCGATCAGCCCCAGCATTTT
j_call: TRBJ1-5
clone_size: NA
d_call: NA
v_call: TRBV2

cdr3_aa: CASSIGAGFGTEAFF
cdr3_nt: TGTGCCAGTAGTATAGGCGCAGGGTTTGGCACTGAAGCTTTCTTT
j_call: TRBJ1-1
clone_size: NA
d_call: NA
v_call: TRBV19

cdr3_aa: CASSVGAGQVNTEAFF
cdr3_nt: TGTGCCAGCAGCGTAGGGGCGGGACAGGTGAACACTGAAGCTTTCTTT
j_call: TRBJ1-1
clone_size: NA
d_call: TRBD1
v_call: TRBV9

cdr3_aa: CASSYPSAAGSTDTQYF
cdr3_nt: TGTGCCAGCAGCTACCCTTCCGCAGCGGGGAGCACAGATACGCAGTATTTT
j_call: TRBJ2-3
clone_size: NA
d_call: TRBD2
v_call: TRBV3-1/TRBV3-2

cdr3_aa: CASSDSGRRNTDTQYF
cdr3_nt: TGTGCCAGCAGTGACTCCGGGCGTCGAAACACAGATACGCAGTATTTT
j_call: TRBJ2-3
clone_size: NA
d_call: NA
v_call: TRBV6-4

cdr3_aa: CASSLAGLGEQYF
cdr3_nt: TGTGCCAGCAGCTTAGCGGGTCTGGGCGAGCAGTACTTC
j_call: TRBJ2-7
clone_size: once
d_call: NA
v_call: TRBV5-4

cdr3_aa: CASSDSRVSPLHF
cdr3_nt: TGTGCCAGCAGCGACAGCAGGGTGTCACCCCTCCACTTT
j_call: TRBJ1-6
clone_size: once
d_call: NA
v_call: TRBV3-1/TRBV3-2

cdr3_aa: CASSPALHSGNTIYF
cdr3_nt: TGTGCCAGCAGCCCAGCTTTACACTCTGGAAACACCATATATTTT
j_call: TRBJ1-3
clone_size: NA
d_call: NA
v_call: TRBV7-6

cdr3_aa: CASSQIWKGRSGELFF
cdr3_nt: TGTGCCAGCAGCCAGATCTGGAAGGGCCGGTCCGGGGAGCTGTTTTTT
j_call: TRBJ2-2
clone_size: NA
d_call: NA
v_call: TRBV11-2

cdr3_aa: CASSRPGGTEAFF
cdr3_nt: TGTGCCAGCTCCCGTCCAGGGGGCACTGAAGCTTTCTTT
j_call: TRBJ1-1
clone_size: NA
d_call: TRBD1
v_call: TRBV18

cdr3_aa: CASSLITTGRDYEQYF
cdr3_nt: TGTGCCAGCAGCCTTATCACGACAGGGCGCGACTACGAGCAGTACTTC
j_call: TRBJ2-7
clone_size: NA
d_call: TRBD1
v_call: TRBV7-9

cdr3_aa: CASSEYRPLYGYTF
cdr3_nt: TGTGCCAGCAGTGAATACCGGCCGCTATATGGCTACACCTTC
j_call: TRBJ1-2
clone_size: NA
d_call: NA
v_call: TRBV2

cdr3_aa: CAISTGGHEKLFF
cdr3_nt: TGTGCCATCTCGACAGGGGGCCATGAAAAACTGTTTTTT
j_call: TRBJ1-4
clone_size: once
d_call: TRBD1
v_call: TRBV28

cdr3_aa: CASTADRGIPNQPQHF
cdr3_nt: TGTGCCAGCACGGCGGACAGGGGGATTCCCAATCAGCCCCAGCATTTT
j_call: TRBJ1-5
clone_size: NA
d_call: TRBD1
v_call: TRBV19

cdr3_aa: CASSTSHSNQPQHF
cdr3_nt: TGTGCCAGTAGTACCAGCCACAGCAATCAGCCCCAGCATTTT
j_call: TRBJ1-5
clone_size: NA
d_call: NA
v_call: TRBV19

cdr3_aa: CASSPPAGWYEQFF
cdr3_nt: TGTGCCAGCAGCCCCCCGGCAGGTTGGTATGAGCAGTTCTTC
j_call: TRBJ2-1
clone_size: NA
d_call: NA
v_call: TRBV7-2

cdr3_aa: CASGQGYEQYF
cdr3_nt: TGTGCCAGCGGACAGGGCTACGAGCAGTACTTC
j_call: TRBJ2-7
clone_size: NA
d_call: TRBD1
v_call: TRBV19